This TCR beta chain comes out of a study of blood T cell repertoires in COVID-19. The data were produced by immunoSEQ multiplex PCR, yet TCRdb's version contains in-frame clones alone and is incomplete. The sample lists 75,000 to 90,000 clones, more than 75% occurring once. A single count supports this clone. The receptor's source is a human donor in a cohort sampled during active COVID-19. Sequencing was performed on peripheral blood.

CDR3 DNA sequence: TGTGCCAGTAGTATAGGAACAGGGCCGGCCACCGGGGAGCTGTTTTTT. This encodes CASSIGTGPATGELFF. This chain connects TRBV19 to TRBJ2-2, with D tentatively TRBD1 (6 bases). CDR1 is LNHDA and CDR2 is SQIVND in the germline V gene (reference sequence). The CDR3 has 16 residues. Trimming cost V 1 base and J 4 bases, with 13 bases left between them.